This T cell receptor beta chain came from a study of blood T cell repertoires in COVID-19. Cohort allocation depended upon clinical history that participants reported. The CDR3 extends over 12 amino acids. CDR1 and CDR2 from the germline V gene are MGHRA and YSYEKL. The V gene lost 9 bases and the J gene lost 1 base, with 9 bases spanning the gap. Original handling: Reference gene primer amplification gave nucleated cell count estimates. Libraries were prepared by immunoSEQ multiplex PCR; TCRdb keeps only in-frame clonotypes and omits some of them. From that table come the V and J calls and clone size; the DNA was used to work out D and trimming. The profile shows 250,000 to 300,000 clones, approximately 90% of them singletons.

The V gene is TRBV4-1, the J gene TRBJ1-2; D is perhaps TRBD1 (6 bases). The TCR sequence derives from a woman between 35 and 50 years old with acute COVID-19. The source material was PBMCs or T cells enriched from blood (not recorded which). The CDR3 region has the DNA TGCGCCAGGCGGACAGTTAACTATGGCTACACCTTC. Translating gives CARRTVNYGYTF.